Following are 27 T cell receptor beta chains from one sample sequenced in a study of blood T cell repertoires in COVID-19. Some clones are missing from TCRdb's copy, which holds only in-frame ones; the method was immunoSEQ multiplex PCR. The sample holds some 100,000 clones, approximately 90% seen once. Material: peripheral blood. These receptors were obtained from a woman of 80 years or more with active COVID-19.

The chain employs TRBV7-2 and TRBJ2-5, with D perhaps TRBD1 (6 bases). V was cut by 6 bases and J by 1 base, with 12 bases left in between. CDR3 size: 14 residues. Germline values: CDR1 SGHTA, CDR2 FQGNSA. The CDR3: CASRLGGIQETQYF. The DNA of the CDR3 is TGTGCCAGCAGGCTAGGGGGTATCCAAGAGACCCAGTACTTC.

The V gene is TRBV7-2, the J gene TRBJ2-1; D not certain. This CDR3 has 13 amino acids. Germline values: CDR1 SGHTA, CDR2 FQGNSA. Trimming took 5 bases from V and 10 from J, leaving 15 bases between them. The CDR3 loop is CASSPRAVAEQFF. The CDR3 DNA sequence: TGTGCCAGCAGCCCGCGAGCCGTTGCAGAGCAGTTCTTC.

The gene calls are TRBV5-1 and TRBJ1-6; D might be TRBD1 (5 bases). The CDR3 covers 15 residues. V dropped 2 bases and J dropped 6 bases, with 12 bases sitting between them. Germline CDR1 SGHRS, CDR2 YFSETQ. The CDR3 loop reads CASSFSQGGNSPLHF. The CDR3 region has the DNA TGCGCCAGCAGCTTTAGTCAGGGAGGTAATTCACCCCTCCACTTT.

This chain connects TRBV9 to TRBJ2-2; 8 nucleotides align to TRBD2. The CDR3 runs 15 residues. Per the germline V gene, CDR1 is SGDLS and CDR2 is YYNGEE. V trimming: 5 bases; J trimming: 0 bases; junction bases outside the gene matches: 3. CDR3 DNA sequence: TGTGCCAGCAGAAGCGGGAGCGCGAACACCGGGGAGCTGTTTTTT. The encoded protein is CASRSGSANTGELFF.

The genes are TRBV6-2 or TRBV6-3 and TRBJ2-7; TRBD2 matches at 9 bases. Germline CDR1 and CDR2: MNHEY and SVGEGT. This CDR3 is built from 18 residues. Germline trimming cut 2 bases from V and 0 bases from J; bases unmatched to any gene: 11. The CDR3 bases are TGTGCCAGCAGTTACGTTATCGGAGCGGGAGGCCGCTCCTACGAGCAGTACTTC. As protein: CASSYVIGAGGRSYEQYF.

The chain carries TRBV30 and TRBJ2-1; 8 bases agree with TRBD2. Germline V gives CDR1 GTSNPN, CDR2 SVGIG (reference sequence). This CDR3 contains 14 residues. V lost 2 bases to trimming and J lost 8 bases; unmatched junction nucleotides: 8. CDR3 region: CAWSPGTSPDEQFF. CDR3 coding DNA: TGTGCCTGGAGTCCGGGGACTAGTCCCGATGAGCAGTTCTTC.

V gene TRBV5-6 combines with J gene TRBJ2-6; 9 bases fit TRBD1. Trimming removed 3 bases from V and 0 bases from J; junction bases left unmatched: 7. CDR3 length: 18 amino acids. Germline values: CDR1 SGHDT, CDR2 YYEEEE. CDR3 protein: CASSSSWDRVSGANVLTF. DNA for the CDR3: TGTGCCAGCAGCTCAAGCTGGGACAGGGTCTCTGGGGCCAACGTCCTGACTTTC.

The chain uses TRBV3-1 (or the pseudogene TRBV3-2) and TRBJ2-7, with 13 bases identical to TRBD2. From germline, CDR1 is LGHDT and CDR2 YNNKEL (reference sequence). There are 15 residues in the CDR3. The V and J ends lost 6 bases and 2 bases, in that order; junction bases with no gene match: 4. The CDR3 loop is CASSRGLAGAYEQYF. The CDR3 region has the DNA TGTGCCAGCAGTCGCGGACTAGCGGGGGCCTACGAGCAGTACTTC.

The CDR3 DNA is TGCGCCAGCAGCCCCGGGACAGATTACAATGAGCAGTTCTTC. It yields the protein CASSPGTDYNEQFF. This chain links TRBV10-1 with TRBJ2-1; 7 bases line up with TRBD1. This CDR3 is 14 amino acids long. CDR1 and CDR2 (germline): WNHNN, SYGVQD (reference sequence). J was trimmed by 4 bases and V by 6 bases; bases with no gene match: 6.

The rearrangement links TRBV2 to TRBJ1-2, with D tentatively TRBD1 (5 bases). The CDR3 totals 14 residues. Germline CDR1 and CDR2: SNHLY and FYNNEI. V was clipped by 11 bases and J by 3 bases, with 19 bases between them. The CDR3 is CAGHGQSWDYGYTF. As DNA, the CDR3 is TGTGCCGGGCATGGACAATCCTGGGACTATGGCTACACCTTC.

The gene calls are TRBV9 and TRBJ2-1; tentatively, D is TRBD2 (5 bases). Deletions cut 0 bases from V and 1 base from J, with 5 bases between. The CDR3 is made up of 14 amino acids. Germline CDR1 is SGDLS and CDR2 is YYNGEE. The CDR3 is CASSVAGSYNEQFF. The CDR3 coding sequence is TGTGCCAGCAGCGTAGCGGGGTCCTACAATGAGCAGTTCTTC.

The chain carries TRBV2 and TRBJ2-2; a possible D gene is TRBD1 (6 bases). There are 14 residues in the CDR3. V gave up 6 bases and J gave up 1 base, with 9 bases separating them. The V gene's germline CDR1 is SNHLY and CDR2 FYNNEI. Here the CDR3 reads CASRTGQNTGELFF. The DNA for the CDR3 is TGTGCCAGCAGGACGGGACAGAACACCGGGGAGCTGTTTTTT.

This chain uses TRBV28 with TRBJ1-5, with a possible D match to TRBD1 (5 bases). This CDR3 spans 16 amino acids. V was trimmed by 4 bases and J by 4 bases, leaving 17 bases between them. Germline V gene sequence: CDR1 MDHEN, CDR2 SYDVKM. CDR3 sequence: CASSSPGPGGNQPQHF. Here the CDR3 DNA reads TGTGCCAGCAGTTCCCCGGGGCCGGGAGGAAATCAGCCCCAGCATTTT.

This CDR3 reads CASSRRKYGYTF. CDR3 bases: TGTGCCAGTAGTAGGCGGAAGTATGGCTACACCTTC. V and J are TRBV19 and TRBJ1-2; D is unclear. The CDR3 loop spans 12 amino acids. V gave up 4 bases and J gave up 5 bases, with 8 bases separating them. Germline CDR1 LNHDA, CDR2 SQIVND (reference sequence).

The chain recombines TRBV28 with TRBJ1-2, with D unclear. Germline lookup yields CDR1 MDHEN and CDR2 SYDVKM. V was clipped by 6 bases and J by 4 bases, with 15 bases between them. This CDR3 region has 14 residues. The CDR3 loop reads CASRPPGLTYGYTF. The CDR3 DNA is TGTGCCAGCAGGCCTCCAGGACTTACCTATGGCTACACCTTC.

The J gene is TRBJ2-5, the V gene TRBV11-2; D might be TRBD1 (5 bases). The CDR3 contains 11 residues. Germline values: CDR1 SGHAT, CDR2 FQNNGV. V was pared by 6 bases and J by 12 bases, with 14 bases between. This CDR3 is CASSSRDLKYF. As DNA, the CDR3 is TGTGCCAGCAGTTCCAGGGATCTAAAGTACTTC.

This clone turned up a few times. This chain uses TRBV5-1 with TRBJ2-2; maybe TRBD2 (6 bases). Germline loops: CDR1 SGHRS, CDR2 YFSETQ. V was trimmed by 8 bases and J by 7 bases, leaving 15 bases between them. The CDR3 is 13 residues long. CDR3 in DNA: TGCGCCAGTTGTGATGGCGGGAACGGGGAGCTGTTTTTT. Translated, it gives CASCDGGNGELFF.

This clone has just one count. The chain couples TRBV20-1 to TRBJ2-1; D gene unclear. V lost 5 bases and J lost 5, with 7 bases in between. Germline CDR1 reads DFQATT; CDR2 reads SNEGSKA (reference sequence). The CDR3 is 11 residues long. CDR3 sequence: CSAFGNNEQFF. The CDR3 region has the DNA TGCAGTGCTTTCGGTAACAATGAGCAGTTCTTC.

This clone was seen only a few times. The CDR3 sequence: CASSPPLHGEEKLFF. The DNA for the CDR3 is TGTGCCAGCAGCCCACCTCTCCACGGGGAGGAAAAACTGTTTTTT. The rearrangement links TRBV7-9 to TRBJ1-4; D unresolved. The germline gives CDR1 SEHNR, CDR2 FQNEAQ (reference sequence). The ends were cut back, 5 bases at V and 8 bases at J, with 18 bases in the middle. CDR3 size: 15 residues.

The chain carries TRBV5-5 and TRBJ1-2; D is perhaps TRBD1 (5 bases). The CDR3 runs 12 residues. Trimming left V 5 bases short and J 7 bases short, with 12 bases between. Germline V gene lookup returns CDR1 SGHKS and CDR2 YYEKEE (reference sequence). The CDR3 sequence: CASSPRVGGYTF. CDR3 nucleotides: TGTGCCAGCAGTCCCAGGGTAGGTGGCTACACCTTC.

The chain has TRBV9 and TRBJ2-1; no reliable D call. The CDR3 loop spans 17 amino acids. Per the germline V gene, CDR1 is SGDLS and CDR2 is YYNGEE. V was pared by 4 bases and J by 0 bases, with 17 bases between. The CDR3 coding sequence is TGTGCCAGCAGCCCCGACTCCGGCCCCCGCTCCTACAATGAGCAGTTCTTC. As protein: CASSPDSGPRSYNEQFF.

The CDR3 spells CASRQKATGELFF. As DNA, the CDR3 is TGTGCCAGTAGACAGAAGGCAACCGGGGAGCTGTTTTTT. V usage is TRBV19 and J usage is TRBJ2-2; D call uncertain. Germline lookup yields CDR1 LNHDA and CDR2 SQIVND (reference sequence). With 6 bases removed from V and 5 bases from J, the gap between germline ends came to 10 bases. The CDR3 is 13 amino acids.

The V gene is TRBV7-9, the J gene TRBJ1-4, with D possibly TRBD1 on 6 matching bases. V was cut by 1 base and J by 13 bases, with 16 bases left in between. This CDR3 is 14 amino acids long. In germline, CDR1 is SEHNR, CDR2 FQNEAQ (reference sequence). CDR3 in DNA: TGTGCCAGCAGCTTAGATGGCAGGGGAGAGGGACTGTTTTTT. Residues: CASSLDGRGEGLFF.

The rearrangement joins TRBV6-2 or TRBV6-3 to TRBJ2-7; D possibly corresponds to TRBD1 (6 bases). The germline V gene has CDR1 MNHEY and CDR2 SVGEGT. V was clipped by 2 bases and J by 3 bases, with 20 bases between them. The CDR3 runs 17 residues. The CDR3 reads CASSYDQVRGPLYEQYF. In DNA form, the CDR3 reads TGTGCCAGCAGTTACGACCAAGTCAGGGGACCACTCTACGAGCAGTACTTC.

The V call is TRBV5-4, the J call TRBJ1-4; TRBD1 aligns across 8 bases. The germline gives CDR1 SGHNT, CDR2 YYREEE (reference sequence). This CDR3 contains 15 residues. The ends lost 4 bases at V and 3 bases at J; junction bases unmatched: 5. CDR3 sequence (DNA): TGTGCCAGCAGCGTATCACAGGGGGCTAATGAAAAACTGTTTTTT. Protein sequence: CASSVSQGANEKLFF.

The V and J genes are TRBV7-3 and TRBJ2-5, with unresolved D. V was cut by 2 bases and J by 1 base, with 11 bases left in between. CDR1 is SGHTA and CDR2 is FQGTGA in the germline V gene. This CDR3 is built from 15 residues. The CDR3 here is CASSLRSQPQETQYF. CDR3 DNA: TGTGCCAGCAGCTTACGGTCTCAACCCCAAGAGACCCAGTACTTC.

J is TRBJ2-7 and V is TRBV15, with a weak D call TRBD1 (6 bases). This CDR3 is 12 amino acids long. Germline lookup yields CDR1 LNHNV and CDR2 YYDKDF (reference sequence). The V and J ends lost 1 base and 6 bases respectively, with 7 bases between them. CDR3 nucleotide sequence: TGTGCCACCAGCAGAGGAGGGGGCGAGCAGTACTTC. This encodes CATSRGGGEQYF.